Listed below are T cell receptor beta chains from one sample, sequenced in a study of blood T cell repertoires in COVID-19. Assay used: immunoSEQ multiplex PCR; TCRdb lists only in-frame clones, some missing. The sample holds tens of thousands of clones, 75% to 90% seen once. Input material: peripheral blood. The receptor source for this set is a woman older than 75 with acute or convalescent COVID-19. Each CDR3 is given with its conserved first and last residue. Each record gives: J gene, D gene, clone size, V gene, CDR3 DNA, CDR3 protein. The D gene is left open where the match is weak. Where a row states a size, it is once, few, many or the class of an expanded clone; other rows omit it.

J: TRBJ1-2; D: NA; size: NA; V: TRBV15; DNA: TGTGCCACCAGCAGAGATTTAGTTAACTATGGCTACACCTTC; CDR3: CATSRDLVNYGYTF
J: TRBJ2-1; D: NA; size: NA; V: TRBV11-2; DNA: TGTGCCAGCCGCGGGAATTACAATGAGCAGTTCTTC; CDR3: CASRGNYNEQFF
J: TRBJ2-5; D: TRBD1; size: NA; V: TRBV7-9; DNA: TGTGCCAGCAGCTTAGAGGCAGGGGGCTTCGGGACCCAGTACTTC; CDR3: CASSLEAGGFGTQYF
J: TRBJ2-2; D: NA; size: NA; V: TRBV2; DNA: TGTGCCAGCAATCTCGTACAGAACACCGGGGAGCTGTTTTTT; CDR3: CASNLVQNTGELFF
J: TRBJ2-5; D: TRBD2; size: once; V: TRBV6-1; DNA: TGTGCCAGCAGTGAAATGGGACTAGCGGGGCGCCAAGAGACCCAGTACTTC; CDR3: CASSEMGLAGRQETQYF
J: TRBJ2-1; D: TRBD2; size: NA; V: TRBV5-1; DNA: TGCGCCAGCAGCTTGGAAGTTTGGGGGACTAACAATGAGCAGTTCTTC; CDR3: CASSLEVWGTNNEQFF
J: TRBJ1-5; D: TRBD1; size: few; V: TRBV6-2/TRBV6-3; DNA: TGTGCCAGCAGTTTTGGGACAGATCAGCCCCAGCATTTT; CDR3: CASSFGTDQPQHF
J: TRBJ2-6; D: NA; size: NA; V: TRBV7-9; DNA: TGTGCCAGCAGCTCAGGCGACTCTGGGGCCAACGTCCTGACTTTC; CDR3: CASSSGDSGANVLTF
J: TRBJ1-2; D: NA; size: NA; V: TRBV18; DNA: TGTGCCAGCTCACCACTAAGACAGACTAACTATGGCTACACCTTC; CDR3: CASSPLRQTNYGYTF
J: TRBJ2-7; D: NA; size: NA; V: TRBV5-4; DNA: TGTGCCAGCAGCTTGGCGCTCCAGGGCACCTACGAGCAGTACTTC; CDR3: CASSLALQGTYEQYF
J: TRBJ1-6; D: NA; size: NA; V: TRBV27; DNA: TGTGCCAGCAGTTTTAGCAATTCACCCCTCCACTTT; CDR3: CASSFSNSPLHF
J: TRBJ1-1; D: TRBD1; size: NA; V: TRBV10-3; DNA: TGTGCCATGAATGGACAGGGTTTGAACACTGAAGCTTTCTTT; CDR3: CAMNGQGLNTEAFF
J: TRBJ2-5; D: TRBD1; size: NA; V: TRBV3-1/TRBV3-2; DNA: TGTGCCAGCAGCCAAGATCGGACAGGCCAAGAGACCCAGTACTTC; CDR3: CASSQDRTGQETQYF
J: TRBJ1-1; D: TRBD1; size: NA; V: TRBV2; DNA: TGTGCCAGCAGTGACCAGGGGGCAGGGAACACTGAAGCTTTCTTT; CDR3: CASSDQGAGNTEAFF
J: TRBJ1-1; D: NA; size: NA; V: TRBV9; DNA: TGTGCCAGCAGCACATACTCAGGGTTGAACACTGAAGCTTTCTTT; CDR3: CASSTYSGLNTEAFF
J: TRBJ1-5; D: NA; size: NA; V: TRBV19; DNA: TGTGCCAGTAGTCAGATTAGCAATCAGCCCCAGCATTTT; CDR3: CASSQISNQPQHF
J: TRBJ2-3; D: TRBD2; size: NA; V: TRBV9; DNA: TGTGCCAGCAGCGTAGTAATAGCGGGGATAGATACGCAGTATTTT; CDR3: CASSVVIAGIDTQYF
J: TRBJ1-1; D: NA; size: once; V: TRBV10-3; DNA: TGTGCCATCTCGGGGGGCGCCCTGGGGGAAGCTTTCTTT; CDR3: CAISGGALGEAFF
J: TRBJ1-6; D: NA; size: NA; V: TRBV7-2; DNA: TGTGCCAGCAGCTTACGGCTGGGAGATTCACCCCTCCACTTT; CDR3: CASSLRLGDSPLHF
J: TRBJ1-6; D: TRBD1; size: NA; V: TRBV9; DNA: TGTGCCAGCAGCGAAACCGGGACAGAGAATTCACCCCTCCACTTT; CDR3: CASSETGTENSPLHF
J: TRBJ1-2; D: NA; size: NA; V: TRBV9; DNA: TGTGCCAGCAGCCCCCGAGCTCGAGTGGACTATGGCTACACCTTC; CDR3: CASSPRARVDYGYTF
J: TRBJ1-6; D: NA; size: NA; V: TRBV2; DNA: TGTGCCAGCCGGGGGGGCGGGAATTCACCCCTCCACTTT; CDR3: CASRGGGNSPLHF
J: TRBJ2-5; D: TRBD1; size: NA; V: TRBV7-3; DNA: TGTGCCAGCAGCCGAGGGGGCCGGGAGACCCAGTACTTC; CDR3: CASSRGGRETQYF
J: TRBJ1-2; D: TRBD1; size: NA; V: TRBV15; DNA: TGTGCCACCAGCACACGTACCCTTACCCCGGGACAGGGTGGAGGGTATGGCTACACCTTC; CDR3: CATSTRTLTPGQGGGYGYTF
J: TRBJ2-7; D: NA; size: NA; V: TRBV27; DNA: TGTGCCAGCAGACCGGGACTCCTAAACTACGAGCAGTACTTC; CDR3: CASRPGLLNYEQYF
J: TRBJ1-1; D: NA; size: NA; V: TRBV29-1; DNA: TGCAGCGTTAGCGGGGCCAGGGACACTGAAGCTTTCTTT; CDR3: CSVSGARDTEAFF
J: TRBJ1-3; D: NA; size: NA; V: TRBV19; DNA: TGTGCCAGTAGTCGGGGGACTGGAAACACCATATATTTT; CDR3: CASSRGTGNTIYF
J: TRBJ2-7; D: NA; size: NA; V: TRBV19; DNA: TGTGCCAGTAGTATAGCACATCAGGGGAGCTCCTACGAGCAGTACTTC; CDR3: CASSIAHQGSSYEQYF
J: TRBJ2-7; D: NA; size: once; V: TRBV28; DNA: TGTGCCAGCAGTCCGATTAGCGTCTCCTACGAGCAGTACTTC; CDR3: CASSPISVSYEQYF
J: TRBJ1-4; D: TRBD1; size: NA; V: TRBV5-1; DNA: TGCGCCAGCAGCTCGGCGGACAGGGGGCCCTCCTTTGAAAAACTGTTTTTT; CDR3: CASSSADRGPSFEKLFF
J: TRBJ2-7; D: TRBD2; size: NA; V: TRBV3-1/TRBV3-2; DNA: TGTGCCAGCAGCCAGACTAGCGGGGTCGTAGACGAGCAGTACTTC; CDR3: CASSQTSGVVDEQYF
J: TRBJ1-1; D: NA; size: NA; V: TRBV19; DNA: TGTGCCAGTAGTCTGACAGCGAACACTGAAGCTTTCTTT; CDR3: CASSLTANTEAFF
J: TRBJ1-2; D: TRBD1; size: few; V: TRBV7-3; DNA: TGTGCCAGCAGCCGAGACGACAGGGCGGATGGCTACACCTTC; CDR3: CASSRDDRADGYTF
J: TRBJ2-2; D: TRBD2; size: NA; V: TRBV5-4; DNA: TGTGCCAGCAGCTTGGGCGGGAGGGCCTTCACCGGGGAGCTGTTTTTT; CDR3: CASSLGGRAFTGELFF
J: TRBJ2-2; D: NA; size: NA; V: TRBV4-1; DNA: TGCGCCAGCAGCCAAGGTGCAGGTTCGAACACCGGGGAGCTGTTTTTT; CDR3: CASSQGAGSNTGELFF
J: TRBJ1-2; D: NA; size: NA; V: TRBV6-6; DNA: TGTGCCAGCAGTTACTTCAGGGGTCAGAGTGGCTACACCTTC; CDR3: CASSYFRGQSGYTF
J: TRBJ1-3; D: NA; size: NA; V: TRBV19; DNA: TGTGCCAGTAGTATAAGAGAACTCTCTGGAAACACCATATATTTT; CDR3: CASSIRELSGNTIYF